The 5 T cell receptor beta chains listed next were all sequenced from one sample in a study of T cell responses to AZD1222 COVID-19 vaccine. Produced via immunoSEQ multiplex PCR; TCRdb's table is partial and in-frame only. The sample consists of 120,000 or so clones, about nine tenths of them appearing once. Sequencing was performed on peripheral blood, taken on day 0 of AZD1222 vaccination. Receptors originate from an adult in good health.

J is TRBJ2-1 and V is TRBV9, with D unclear. V lost 0 bases, J lost 0 bases, and 4 bases lay in between. The CDR3 length is 14 residues. Germline V gene sequence: CDR1 SGDLS, CDR2 YYNGEE. For the CDR3, the DNA is TGTGCCAGCAGCGTAGAGGCCTCCTACAATGAGCAGTTCTTC. Amino acid sequence: CASSVEASYNEQFF.

As to this clone: A read error is possible here, since a much larger clone lies one base away. Other DNA sequences in this sample translate to the same CDR3. CDR3 nucleotides: TGTGCCAGCAGTTTCGGGGGGAACACTGAAGCTTTCTTT. Residues: CASSFGGNTEAFF. V gene TRBV12-3 or TRBV12-4 combines with J gene TRBJ1-1; the D gene is possibly TRBD1 (5 bases). V was trimmed by 3 bases and J by 1 base, leaving 6 bases between them. The CDR3 covers 13 residues.

The chain is built from TRBV27 and TRBJ2-7, with unresolved D. Looked up from germline, CDR1 is MNHEY and CDR2 is SMNVEV (reference sequence). Trimming took 4 bases from V and 1 from J, leaving 2 bases between them. The CDR3 is 11 residues long. DNA of the CDR3: TGTGCCAGCAGTTCTTCCTACGAGCAGTACTTC. Translating it yields CASSSSYEQYF.

The V call is TRBV2, the J call TRBJ2-2; D remains unclear. Germline values: CDR1 SNHLY, CDR2 FYNNEI. Trimming left V 7 bases short and J 0 bases short, with 15 bases between. The CDR3 extends over 16 amino acids. The CDR3 DNA reads as TGTGCCAGCACCCGCCGGTCGGTGGCGAACACCGGGGAGCTGTTTTTT. Residues: CASTRRSVANTGELFF.

The chain is built from TRBV6-6 and TRBJ1-4; possible D gene TRBD1, 5 bases. Per germline, CDR1 MNHNY and CDR2 SVGAGI (reference sequence). The V end lost 6 bases, the J end lost 8 bases, and 13 bases lay between the germline ends. This CDR3 is 13 amino acids long. Written as DNA, the CDR3 is TGTGCCAGCAGCCGTGGGGCGATGGAAAAACTGTTTTTT. Its translation: CASSRGAMEKLFF.